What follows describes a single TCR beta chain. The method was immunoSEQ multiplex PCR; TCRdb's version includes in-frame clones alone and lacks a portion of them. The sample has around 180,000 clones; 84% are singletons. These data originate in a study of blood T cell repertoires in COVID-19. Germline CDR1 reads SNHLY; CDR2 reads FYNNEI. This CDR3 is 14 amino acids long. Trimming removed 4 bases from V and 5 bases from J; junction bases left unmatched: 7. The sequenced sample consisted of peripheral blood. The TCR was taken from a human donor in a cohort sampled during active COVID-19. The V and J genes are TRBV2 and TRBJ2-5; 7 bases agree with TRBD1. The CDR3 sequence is CASSGRQGWETQYF. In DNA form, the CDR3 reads TGTGCCAGCAGTGGACGACAGGGATGGGAGACCCAGTACTTC.